This T cell receptor beta chain originates from a study of CD8 T cells in ankylosing spondylitis. The study's findings and limits: A motif in TCR beta, a set of seven to nine highly homologous variants, appeared characteristic of ankylosing spondylitis blood. Reports say disease-linked clones showed up significantly more in matched ankylosing spondylitis synovial fluid. Some motif variants had been reported before (in reactive arthritis synovial fluid and blood).

Each CDR3 protein is one row after TCRdb ran MiXCR on the 5' RACE reads. The table lists roughly 230,000 distinct CDR3 sequences, under 20% of them singletons. The germline V and J ends were trimmed by 5 bases and 5 bases, with 13 bases remaining between them. The CDR3 is made up of 15 amino acids. CDR1 is ENHRY, CDR2 SYGVKD, per germline. Many counts were recorded for this clonotype. Its antigen is not identified. The chain carries TRBV10-3 and TRBJ1-6; D unresolved. This sequence originates from a male donor with ankylosing spondylitis or in good health (not recorded which). Sequenced input: blood, either unsorted or a sorted T cell fraction (not recorded which). In nucleotides, the CDR3 is TGTGCCATCAGTAAGACCGGGGAGAATAATTCACCCCTCCACTTT. Protein sequence: CAISKTGENNSPLHF.